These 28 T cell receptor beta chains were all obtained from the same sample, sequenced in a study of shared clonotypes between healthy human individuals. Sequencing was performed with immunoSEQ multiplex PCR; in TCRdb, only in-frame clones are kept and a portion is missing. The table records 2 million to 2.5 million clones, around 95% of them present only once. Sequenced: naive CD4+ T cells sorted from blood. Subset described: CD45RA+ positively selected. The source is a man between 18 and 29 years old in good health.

The CDR3 DNA is TGTGCCAGTAGGATCCCCGACGGCACAGATACGCAGTATTTT. The encoded protein is CASRIPDGTDTQYF. J is TRBJ2-3 and V is TRBV19; D unclear. The germline CDR1 and CDR2 sequences are LNHDA and SQIVND (reference sequence). Trimming took 6 bases from V and 1 from J, leaving 11 bases between them. The CDR3 is 14 amino acids.

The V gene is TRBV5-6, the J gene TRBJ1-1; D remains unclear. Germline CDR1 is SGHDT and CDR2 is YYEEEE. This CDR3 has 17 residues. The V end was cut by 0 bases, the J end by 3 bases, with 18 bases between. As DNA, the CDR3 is TGTGCCAGCAGCTTGGGGTCCTCTTCTAAATGGGACACTGAAGCTTTCTTT. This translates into CASSLGSSSKWDTEAFF. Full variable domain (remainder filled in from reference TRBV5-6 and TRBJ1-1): DAGVTQSPTHLIKTRGQQVTLRCSPKSGHDTVSWYQQALGQGPQFIFQYYEEEERQRGNFPDRFSGHQFPNYSSELNVNALLLGDSALYLCASSLGSSSKWDTEAFFGQGTRLTVV.

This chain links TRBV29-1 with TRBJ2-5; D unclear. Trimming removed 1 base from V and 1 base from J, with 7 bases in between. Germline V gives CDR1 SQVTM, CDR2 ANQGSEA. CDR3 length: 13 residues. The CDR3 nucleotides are TGCAGCGTTGAAGGCAGCACCCAAGAGACCCAGTACTTC. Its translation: CSVEGSTQETQYF.

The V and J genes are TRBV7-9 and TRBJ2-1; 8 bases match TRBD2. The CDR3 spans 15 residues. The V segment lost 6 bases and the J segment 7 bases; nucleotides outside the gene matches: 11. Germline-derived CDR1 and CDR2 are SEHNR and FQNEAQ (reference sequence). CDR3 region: CASRLGPAGANEQFF. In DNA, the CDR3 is TGTGCCAGCAGACTCGGCCCAGCGGGGGCTAATGAGCAGTTCTTC.

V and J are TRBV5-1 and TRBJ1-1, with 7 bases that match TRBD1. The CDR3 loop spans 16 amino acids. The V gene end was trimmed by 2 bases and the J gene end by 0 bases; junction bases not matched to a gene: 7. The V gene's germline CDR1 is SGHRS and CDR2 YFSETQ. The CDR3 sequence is CASSLSGGTVNTEAFF. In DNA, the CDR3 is TGCGCCAGCAGCTTATCCGGCGGGACAGTGAACACTGAAGCTTTCTTT.

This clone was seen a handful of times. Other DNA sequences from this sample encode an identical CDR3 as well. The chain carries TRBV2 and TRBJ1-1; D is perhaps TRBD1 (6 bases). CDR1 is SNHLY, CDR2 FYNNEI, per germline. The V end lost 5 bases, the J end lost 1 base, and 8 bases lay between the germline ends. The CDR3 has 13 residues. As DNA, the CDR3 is TGTGCCAGCAGTTGGACAGAGAACACTGAAGCTTTCTTT. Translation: CASSWTENTEAFF.

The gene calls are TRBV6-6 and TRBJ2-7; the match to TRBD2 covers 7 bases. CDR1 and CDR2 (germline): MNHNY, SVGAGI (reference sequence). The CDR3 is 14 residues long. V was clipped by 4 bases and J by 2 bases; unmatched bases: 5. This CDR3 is CASSLYRGAYEQYF. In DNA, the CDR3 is TGTGCCAGCAGTTTATACCGGGGGGCCTACGAGCAGTACTTC.

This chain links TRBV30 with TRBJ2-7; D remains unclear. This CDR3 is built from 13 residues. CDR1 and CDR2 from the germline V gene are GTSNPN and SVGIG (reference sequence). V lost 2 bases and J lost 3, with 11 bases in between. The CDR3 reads CAWSLSTIYEQYF. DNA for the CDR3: TGTGCCTGGAGTTTATCAACAATCTACGAGCAGTACTTC.

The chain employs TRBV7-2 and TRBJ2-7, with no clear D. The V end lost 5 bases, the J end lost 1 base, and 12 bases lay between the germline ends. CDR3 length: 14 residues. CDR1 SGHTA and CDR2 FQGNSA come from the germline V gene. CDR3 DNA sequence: TGTGCCAGCAGCCCTCAGGTCGGGTCCTACGAGCAGTACTTC. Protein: CASSPQVGSYEQYF.

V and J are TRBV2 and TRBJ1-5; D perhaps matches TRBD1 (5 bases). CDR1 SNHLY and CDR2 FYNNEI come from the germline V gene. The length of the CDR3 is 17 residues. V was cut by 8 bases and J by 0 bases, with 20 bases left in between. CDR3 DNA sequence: TGTGCCAGCGGGGACCCATCCTTTGCCAATAGCAATCAGCCCCAGCATTTT. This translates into CASGDPSFANSNQPQHF.

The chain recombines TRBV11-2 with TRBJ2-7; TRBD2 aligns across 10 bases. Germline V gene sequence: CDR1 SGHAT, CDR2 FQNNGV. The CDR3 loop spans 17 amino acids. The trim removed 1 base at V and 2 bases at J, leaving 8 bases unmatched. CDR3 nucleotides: TGTGCCAGCAGCTTAGGGGTCGGACTAGCGGCTACCTACGAGCAGTACTTC. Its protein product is CASSLGVGLAATYEQYF.

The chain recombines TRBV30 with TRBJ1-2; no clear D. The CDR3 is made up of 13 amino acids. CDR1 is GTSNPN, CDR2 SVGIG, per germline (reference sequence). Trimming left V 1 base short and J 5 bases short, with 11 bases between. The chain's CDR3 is CAWSALLGYGYTF. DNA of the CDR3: TGTGCCTGGAGTGCCCTCCTTGGGTATGGCTACACCTTC.

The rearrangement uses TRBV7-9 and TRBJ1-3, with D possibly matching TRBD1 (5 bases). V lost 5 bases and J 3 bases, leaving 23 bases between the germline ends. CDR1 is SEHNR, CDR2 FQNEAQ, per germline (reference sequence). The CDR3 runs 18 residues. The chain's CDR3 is CASSDPWVGQGDGNTIYF. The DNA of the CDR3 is TGTGCCAGCAGCGATCCGTGGGTGGGGCAGGGAGATGGAAACACCATATATTTT.

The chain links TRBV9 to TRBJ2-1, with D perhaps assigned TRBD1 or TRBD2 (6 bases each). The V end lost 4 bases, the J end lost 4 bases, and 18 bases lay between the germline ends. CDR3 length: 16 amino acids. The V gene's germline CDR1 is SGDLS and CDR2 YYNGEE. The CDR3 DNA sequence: TGTGCCAGCAGCCCCCGGGTGCGGGACAAGTACAATGAGCAGTTCTTC. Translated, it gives CASSPRVRDKYNEQFF.

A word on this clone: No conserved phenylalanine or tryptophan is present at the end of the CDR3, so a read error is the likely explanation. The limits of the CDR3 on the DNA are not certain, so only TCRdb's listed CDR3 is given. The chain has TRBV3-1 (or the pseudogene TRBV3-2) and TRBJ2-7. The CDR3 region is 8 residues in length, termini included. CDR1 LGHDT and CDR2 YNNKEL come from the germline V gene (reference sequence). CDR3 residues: CASSHGSD.

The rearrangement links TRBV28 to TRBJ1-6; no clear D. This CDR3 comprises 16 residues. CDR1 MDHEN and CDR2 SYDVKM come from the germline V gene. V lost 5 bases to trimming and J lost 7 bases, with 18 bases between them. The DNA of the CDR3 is TGTGCCAGCAGTACCCCCTCGGGCGGAAGGAATTCACCCCTCCACTTT. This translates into CASSTPSGGRNSPLHF.

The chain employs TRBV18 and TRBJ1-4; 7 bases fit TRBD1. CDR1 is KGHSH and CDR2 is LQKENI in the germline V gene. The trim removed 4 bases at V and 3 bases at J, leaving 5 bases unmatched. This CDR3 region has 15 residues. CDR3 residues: CASSLPGQPNEKLFF. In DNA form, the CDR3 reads TGTGCCAGCTCACTACCGGGACAGCCTAATGAAAAACTGTTTTTT.

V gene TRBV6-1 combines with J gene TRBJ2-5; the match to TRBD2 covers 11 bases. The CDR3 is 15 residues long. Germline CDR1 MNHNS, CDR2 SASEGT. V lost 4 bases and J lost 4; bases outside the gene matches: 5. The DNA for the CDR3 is TGTGCCAGCAGTGCGGGGACTAGCGGCGGAGAGACCCAGTACTTC. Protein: CASSAGTSGGETQYF.

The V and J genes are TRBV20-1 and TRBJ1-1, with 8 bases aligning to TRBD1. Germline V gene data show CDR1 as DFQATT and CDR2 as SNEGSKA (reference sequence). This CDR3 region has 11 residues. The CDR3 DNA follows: TGCAGGGGACAGGAGGACACTGAAGCTTTCTTT. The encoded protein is CRGQEDTEAFF.

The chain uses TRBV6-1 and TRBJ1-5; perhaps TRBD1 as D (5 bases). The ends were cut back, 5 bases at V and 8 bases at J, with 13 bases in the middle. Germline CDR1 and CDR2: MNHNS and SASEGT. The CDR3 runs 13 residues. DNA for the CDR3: TGTGCCAGCAGTTCCACCAGGGAAAAGCCCCAGCATTTT. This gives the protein CASSSTREKPQHF.

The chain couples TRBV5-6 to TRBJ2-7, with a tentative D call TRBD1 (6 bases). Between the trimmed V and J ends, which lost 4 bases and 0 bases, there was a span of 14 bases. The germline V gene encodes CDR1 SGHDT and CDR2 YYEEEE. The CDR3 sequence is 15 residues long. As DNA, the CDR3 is TGTGCCAGCAGCCCGTCGACAGGCGTCTCCTACGAGCAGTACTTC. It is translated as CASSPSTGVSYEQYF.

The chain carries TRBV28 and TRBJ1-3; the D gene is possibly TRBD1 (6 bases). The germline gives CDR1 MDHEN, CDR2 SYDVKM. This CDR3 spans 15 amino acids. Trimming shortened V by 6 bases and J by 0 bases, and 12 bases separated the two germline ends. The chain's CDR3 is CASSSGQHSGNTIYF. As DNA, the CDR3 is TGTGCCAGCAGCTCGGGACAACACTCTGGAAACACCATATATTTT. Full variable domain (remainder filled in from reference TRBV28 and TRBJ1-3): DVKVTQSSRYLVKRTGEKVFLECVQDMDHENMFWYRQDPGLGLRLIYFSYDVKMKEKGDIPEGYSVSREKKERFSLILESASTNQTSMYLCASSSGQHSGNTIYFGEGSWLTVV.

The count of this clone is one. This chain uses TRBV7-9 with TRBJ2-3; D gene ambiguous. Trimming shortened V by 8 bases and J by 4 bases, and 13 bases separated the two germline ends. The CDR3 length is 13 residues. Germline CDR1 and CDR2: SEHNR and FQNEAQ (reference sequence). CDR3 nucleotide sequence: TGTGCCAGCGAGTCTGGTAGGGCAGATACGCAGTATTTT. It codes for CASESGRADTQYF.

For the CDR3, the DNA is TGTGCCAGCAGTTTTAGGACTAGCGGGGTCCTCTCCTACGAGCAGTACTTC. Residues: CASSFRTSGVLSYEQYF. The chain links TRBV27 to TRBJ2-7; 12 bases line up with TRBD2. This CDR3 contains 17 residues. Germline CDR1 reads MNHEY; CDR2 reads SMNVEV (reference sequence). The junction had 6 bases not matched to a gene; V was cut back by 3 bases and J by 0 bases.

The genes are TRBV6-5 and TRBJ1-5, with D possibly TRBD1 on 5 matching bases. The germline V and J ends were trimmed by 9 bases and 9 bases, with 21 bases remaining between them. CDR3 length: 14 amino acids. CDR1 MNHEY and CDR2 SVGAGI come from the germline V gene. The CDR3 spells CASATAGGGGPQHF. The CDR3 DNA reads TGTGCCAGTGCGACCGCCGGCGGGGGGGGGCCCCAGCATTTT.

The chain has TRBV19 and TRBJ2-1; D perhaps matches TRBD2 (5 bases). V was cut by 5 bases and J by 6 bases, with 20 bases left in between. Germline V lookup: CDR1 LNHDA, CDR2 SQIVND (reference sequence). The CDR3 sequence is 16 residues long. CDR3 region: CASSPTLAKGSNEQFF. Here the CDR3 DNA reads TGTGCCAGTAGTCCTACTCTAGCTAAGGGTTCCAATGAGCAGTTCTTC.

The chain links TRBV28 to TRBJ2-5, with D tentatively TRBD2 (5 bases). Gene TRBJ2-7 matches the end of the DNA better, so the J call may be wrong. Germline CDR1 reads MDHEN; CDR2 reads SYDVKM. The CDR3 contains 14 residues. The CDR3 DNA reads TGTGCCAGCAGAGGTGGAGGAGGTGGGTACGAGCAGTACTTC. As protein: CASRGGGGGYEQYF.

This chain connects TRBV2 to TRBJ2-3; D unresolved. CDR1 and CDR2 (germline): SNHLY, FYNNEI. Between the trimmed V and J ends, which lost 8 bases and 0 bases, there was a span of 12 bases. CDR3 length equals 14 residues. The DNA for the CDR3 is TGTGCCAGCCCCTCGAGTGGCAGCACAGATACGCAGTATTTT. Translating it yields CASPSSGSTDTQYF.